Listed below are T cell receptor beta chains from one sample, sequenced in a study of cytomegalovirus exposure and HLA in healthy donors. Produced via immunoSEQ multiplex PCR; TCRdb's table is partial and in-frame only. The sample includes 55,000 to 70,000 clones, 80% of them seen just once. Sequences were obtained from PBMCs. The receptors were gathered from a woman aged 35 to 49 in good health and CMV-seronegative. CDR3s leave out the opening cysteine and the closing phenylalanine or tryptophan. The order of the fields is J gene, V gene, CDR3 protein.

J gene: TRBJ1-1
V gene: TRBV6-5
CDR3 protein: ASSHRTGGNTEAF

J gene: TRBJ2-2
V gene: TRBV4-3
CDR3 protein: ASSRTGRTGELF

J gene: TRBJ2-5
V gene: TRBV10-3
CDR3 protein: AISAGETQY

J gene: TRBJ2-1
V gene: TRBV7-2
CDR3 protein: ASSLVGPVRGEQF

J gene: TRBJ1-1
V gene: TRBV29-1
CDR3 protein: SVARSNTEAF

J gene: TRBJ1-1
V gene: TRBV21-1
CDR3 protein: ASSKWGGKGLPNTEAF

J gene: TRBJ2-2
V gene: TRBV27
CDR3 protein: ASSRGTGGAGELF

J gene: TRBJ2-1
V gene: TRBV6-6
CDR3 protein: ASQRETNEQF

J gene: TRBJ1-4
V gene: TRBV5-1
CDR3 protein: ASSPRGEGEKLF

J gene: TRBJ2-3
V gene: TRBV19
CDR3 protein: ASSRGSLAGVTDTQY

J gene: TRBJ1-4
V gene: TRBV28
CDR3 protein: ASSPGQGYEKLF

J gene: TRBJ2-2
V gene: TRBV28
CDR3 protein: ASSGGTSGNGELF

J gene: TRBJ2-5
V gene: TRBV9
CDR3 protein: ASSVQGRETQY

J gene: TRBJ2-2
V gene: TRBV7-6
CDR3 protein: ASSLGTAGELF

J gene: TRBJ2-7
V gene: TRBV4-3
CDR3 protein: ASSRTGIGSYEQY

J gene: TRBJ2-5
V gene: TRBV4-3
CDR3 protein: ASSLTIAEQETQY

J gene: TRBJ2-1
V gene: TRBV11-2
CDR3 protein: ASSLDMAGGRNEQF

J gene: TRBJ1-4
V gene: TRBV10-3
CDR3 protein: AIQRDRGEKLF

J gene: TRBJ2-1
V gene: TRBV28
CDR3 protein: AGHGVGSDEQF

J gene: TRBJ1-1
V gene: TRBV7-2
CDR3 protein: ASSLGNIGVEAF

J gene: TRBJ2-2
V gene: TRBV5-4
CDR3 protein: ASRAGQGAPTGELF

J gene: TRBJ1-2
V gene: TRBV28
CDR3 protein: ASGRAATGGYT

J gene: TRBJ2-7
V gene: TRBV14
CDR3 protein: ASSQEYATGASQTYEQY

J gene: TRBJ2-1
V gene: TRBV9
CDR3 protein: ASTGGLAGGWDYNEQF

J gene: TRBJ2-6
V gene: TRBV28
CDR3 protein: ASSLFGGTGANVLT

J gene: TRBJ2-1
V gene: TRBV7-3
CDR3 protein: ASSPRVGGTGIYNEQF

J gene: TRBJ1-1
V gene: TRBV7-8
CDR3 protein: ASSTRQISEAF

J gene: TRBJ2-2
V gene: TRBV13
CDR3 protein: ASSSRVVDTGELF

J gene: TRBJ2-7
V gene: TRBV5-1
CDR3 protein: ASSPDPGQGFYEQY

J gene: TRBJ2-7
V gene: TRBV27
CDR3 protein: ASSPSSVAEQY

J gene: TRBJ2-5
V gene: TRBV7-2
CDR3 protein: ASSFGETQY

J gene: TRBJ1-3
V gene: TRBV4-1
CDR3 protein: ASSPRTGPASGNTIY

J gene: TRBJ1-5
V gene: TRBV6-5
CDR3 protein: ASAEGGPHQPQH

J gene: TRBJ2-5
V gene: TRBV19
CDR3 protein: ASSITAAGGPRETQY

J gene: TRBJ2-7
V gene: TRBV7-3
CDR3 protein: ASSLYPRRRDGSYEQY

J gene: TRBJ2-3
V gene: TRBV25-1
CDR3 protein: ASSEGAGRSTDTQY

J gene: TRBJ2-2
V gene: TRBV2
CDR3 protein: ASSARGGGATGELF

J gene: TRBJ2-3
V gene: TRBV27
CDR3 protein: ASSRTGYSTDTQY

J gene: TRBJ2-7
V gene: TRBV9
CDR3 protein: ASSGGGKGEQY

J gene: TRBJ1-1
V gene: TRBV18
CDR3 protein: ASSPGGRNTEAF